Listed below are T cell receptor beta chains from one sample, sequenced in a study of CXCR3-negative and CXCR3-positive naive CD8 T cells. TCRdb reworked the 5' RACE reads into one entry per CDR3 protein, no DNA. Here the sample table reports roughly 28,000 distinct CDR3 sequences. The specimen sequenced was memory CD8+ T cells from blood. These receptors originate from a human donor in good health. Some clones in this sample may be carry-over from other donors' samples. The CDR3 runs from the conserved cysteine through the conserved F or W.

TRBV20-1	TRBJ2-7	CSAISRGDSYEQYF
TRBV20-1	TRBJ2-7	CSARGQGIDEQYF
TRBV27	TRBJ1-1	CTSSLSTAKRERAFF
TRBV7-6	TRBJ2-7	CASGTMTGSDHEQYF
TRBV20-1	TRBJ1-5	CSARDRGLNQPQHF
TRBV5-1	TRBJ2-7	CASSTGTGAYEQYF
TRBV27	TRBJ1-4	CASSQTGAGEKLFF
TRBV5-6	TRBJ2-5	CASSRGTGEAQETQYF
TRBV12-3/TRBV12-4	TRBJ1-1	CASSPRRGTEDTEAFF
TRBV29-1	TRBJ2-3	CSVEDGRGGATDTQYF
TRBV6-6	TRBJ2-7	CALRDANYEQYF
TRBV11-2	TRBJ2-2	CASSLRGDTGELFF
TRBV7-6	TRBJ2-1	CASSLEDSRDEQFF
TRBV5-1	TRBJ2-1	CASTLGGRGLDEQFF
TRBV7-2	TRBJ2-1	CASSAPYNEQLF